These 10 T cell receptor beta chains came from one sample sequenced in a study of T cell responses to AZD1222 COVID-19 vaccine. Repertoires were generated with immunoSEQ multiplex PCR, while TCRdb's copy carries only in-frame clones and drops some. The sample lists about 110,000 clones; 80% to 90% were seen once. Sequenced here: peripheral blood, sampled 28 days after the second AZD1222 dose. The source is an adult who received the AZD1222 COVID-19 vaccine.

The J gene is TRBJ1-1, the V gene TRBV5-4; 8 nucleotides agree with TRBD1. This CDR3 region has 15 residues. Germline V gene sequence: CDR1 SGHNT, CDR2 YYREEE (reference sequence). V lost 3 bases, J lost 6 bases, and 10 bases stayed unmatched. The CDR3 loop is CASSSGGGYFAEAFF. Here the CDR3 DNA reads TGTGCCAGCAGCTCAGGGGGCGGGTATTTCGCTGAAGCTTTCTTT.

The gene calls are TRBV6-5 and TRBJ1-5; TRBD1 matches at 9 bases. Germline V CDR1 and CDR2: MNHEY, SVGAGI. After removal of 4 bases from V and 4 bases from J, the junction contained 5 bases not matched to a gene. This CDR3 has 15 amino acids. The CDR3 reads CASSSGQGRNQPQHF. CDR3 DNA: TGTGCCAGCAGTTCGGGACAGGGTCGAAATCAGCCCCAGCATTTT.

The chain is built from TRBV7-8 and TRBJ1-1; 8 bases align to TRBD1. Germline V gives CDR1 SGHVS, CDR2 FQNEAQ. V was pared by 4 bases and J by 8 bases, with 6 bases of the junction left unmatched. The CDR3 sequence is 13 residues long. The DNA for the CDR3 is TGTGCCAGCAGCTCGGGACAGGATAGGGAAGCTTTCTTT. Its protein product is CASSSGQDREAFF. The complete variable domain, with remaining parts taken from reference TRBV7-8 and TRBJ1-1, reads GAGVSQSPRYKVAKRGQDVALRCDPISGHVSLFWYQQALGQGPEFLTYFQNEAQLDKSGLPSDRFFAERPEGSVSTLKIQRTQQEDSAVYLCASSSGQDREAFFGQGTRLTVV.

This chain links TRBV4-1 with TRBJ2-3; TRBD2 agrees at 8 bases. The CDR3 is 16 residues long. The ends lost 0 bases at V and 5 bases at J; junction bases unmatched: 7. Germline loops: CDR1 MGHRA, CDR2 YSYEKL. The CDR3 loop reads CASSQEDVSGVDTQYF. CDR3 nucleotides: TGCGCCAGCAGCCAAGAAGATGTTAGCGGGGTAGATACGCAGTATTTT.

Here the CDR3 DNA reads TGCGCCAGCAGCCTTGAAGACAGCAACGGAAACACCATATATTTT. Protein product: CASSLEDSNGNTIYF. The rearrangement joins TRBV4-1 to TRBJ1-3, with D perhaps matching TRBD1 (5 bases). Trimming took off 4 bases at V and 4 bases at J, with 14 bases between the two ends. Per the germline V gene, CDR1 is MGHRA and CDR2 is YSYEKL. The CDR3 loop spans 15 amino acids.

The V gene is TRBV6-5, the J gene TRBJ1-1; the D is unclear. Germline assignment: CDR1 MNHEY and CDR2 SVGAGI. The CDR3 length is 14 residues. V shed 6 bases and J shed 0 bases, with 11 bases lying between them. DNA for the CDR3: TGTGCCAGCAGACGGGAGATACTGAACACTGAAGCTTTCTTT. Translating gives CASRREILNTEAFF.

This clone has a handful of counts. The chain recombines TRBV5-1 with TRBJ1-4; no firm D call. Germline-derived CDR1 and CDR2 are SGHRS and YFSETQ. The length of the CDR3 is 14 residues. The V end was cut by 2 bases, the J end by 8 bases, with 13 bases between. This chain's CDR3 is CASSFRPTGEKLFF. For the CDR3, the DNA is TGCGCCAGCAGCTTTAGGCCTACGGGGGAAAAACTGTTTTTT.

The chain has TRBV6-5 and TRBJ2-5; D gene unclear. The CDR3 is made up of 14 amino acids. CDR1 MNHEY and CDR2 SVGAGI come from the germline V gene. V dropped 5 bases and J dropped 1 base, with 11 bases sitting between them. This CDR3 is CASSRTRFQETQYF. In nucleotides, the CDR3 is TGTGCCAGCAGTCGGACGAGATTCCAAGAGACCCAGTACTTC.

The V call is TRBV28, the J call TRBJ1-1; no reliable D call. The CDR3 runs 11 residues. Looked up from germline, CDR1 is MDHEN and CDR2 is SYDVKM. Trimming took 1 base from V and 6 from J, leaving 3 bases between them. CDR3 in DNA: TGTGCCAGCAGTTTATATCCTGAAGCTTTCTTT. The encoded protein is CASSLYPEAFF.

The rearrangement uses TRBV6-5 and TRBJ2-3; D might be TRBD1 or TRBD2, each matching 5 bases. Germline V lookup: CDR1 MNHEY, CDR2 SVGAGI. The CDR3 runs to 14 residues. The V end lost 5 bases, the J end lost 7 bases, and 16 bases lay between the germline ends. DNA of the CDR3: TGTGCCAGCAGTCCGGTTGAGGGGATAAATACGCAGTATTTT. Translating it yields CASSPVEGINTQYF.